One sample yielded the 18 T cell receptor beta chains listed below, sequenced in a study of blood T cell repertoires in COVID-19. Profiled with immunoSEQ multiplex PCR; TCRdb holds only in-frame clones, not every one. The sample contains more than 200,000 clones, approximately 90% of which appear only once. The sequenced material came from peripheral blood. The receptors stem from a man between 18 and 35 years old with active or convalescent COVID-19.

The chain employs TRBV5-6 and TRBJ1-5, with 8 positions matching TRBD1. Germline lookup yields CDR1 SGHDT and CDR2 YYEEEE. The CDR3 has 14 residues. V was clipped by 3 bases and J by 6 bases; unmatched bases: 5. CDR3 region: CASSYQGAFQPQHF. CDR3 sequence (DNA): TGTGCCAGCAGCTATCAGGGGGCTTTTCAGCCCCAGCATTTT.

The chain has TRBV5-4 and TRBJ2-2, with D hard to call. Trimming pared 0 bases from V and 2 bases from J, leaving 5 bases between. This CDR3 spans 14 amino acids. CDR1 is SGHNT and CDR2 is YYREEE in the germline V gene (reference sequence). CDR3 sequence (DNA): TGTGCCAGCAGCTTGGTAGCAAACACCGGGGAGCTGTTTTTT. Its protein product is CASSLVANTGELFF. Full variable domain (remainder filled in from reference TRBV5-4 and TRBJ2-2): ETGVTQSPTHLIKTRGQQVTLRCSSQSGHNTVSWYQQALGQGPQFIFQYYREEENGRGNFPPRFSGLQFPNYSSELNVNALELDDSALYLCASSLVANTGELFFGEGSRLTVL.

The J gene is TRBJ2-5, the V gene TRBV27, with 8 bases fitting TRBD1. V shed 3 bases, J shed 8 bases, and the junction held 11 bases outside the gene matches. CDR1 is MNHEY, CDR2 SMNVEV, per germline (reference sequence). The CDR3 runs to 15 residues. The CDR3 region is CASSFVTGGARTQYF. The CDR3 DNA sequence: TGTGCCAGCAGTTTTGTTACAGGGGGTGCGCGAACCCAGTACTTC.

The V and J genes are TRBV27 and TRBJ1-2, with 10 positions matching TRBD1. The CDR3 loop spans 15 amino acids. The germline V gene has CDR1 MNHEY and CDR2 SMNVEV (reference sequence). The V segment lost 2 bases and the J segment 4 bases; nucleotides outside the gene matches: 4. Here the CDR3 reads CASSLSRQGAYGYTF. The CDR3, as DNA: TGTGCCAGCAGTTTAAGCAGACAGGGGGCCTATGGCTACACCTTC.

This rearrangement joins TRBV9 to TRBJ2-5, with D maybe TRBD1 (5 bases). This CDR3 spans 13 amino acids. Trimming stripped 1 base from V and 2 bases from J, with 6 bases between. Germline CDR1 is SGDLS and CDR2 is YYNGEE. CDR3 in DNA: TGTGCCAGCAGCGTACAGGGTCAAGAGACCCAGTACTTC. Protein sequence: CASSVQGQETQYF. Full variable domain (missing parts from reference TRBV9 and TRBJ2-5): DSGVTQTPKHLITATGQRVTLRCSPRSGDLSVYWYQQSLDQGLQFLIQYYNGEERAKGNILERFSAQQFPDLHSELNLSSLELGDSALYFCASSVQGQETQYFGPGTRLLVL.

For the CDR3, the DNA is TGCGCCAGCAGCCAAGTTCAGGGGCCTGAGCAGCCCCAGCATTTT. It yields the protein CASSQVQGPEQPQHF. The V call is TRBV4-1, the J call TRBJ1-5; tentatively, D is TRBD1 (6 bases). This CDR3 has 15 amino acids. V was trimmed by 1 base and J by 7 bases, leaving 14 bases between them. The germline CDR1 and CDR2 sequences are MGHRA and YSYEKL.

J is TRBJ2-5 and V is TRBV28, with a weak D call TRBD2 (5 bases). This CDR3 region has 15 residues. CDR1 MDHEN and CDR2 SYDVKM come from the germline V gene. Trimming shortened V by 5 bases and J by 0 bases, and 13 bases separated the two germline ends. The chain's CDR3 is CASSPPRGNQETQYF. The CDR3 nucleotides are TGTGCCAGCAGTCCTCCCCGGGGAAACCAAGAGACCCAGTACTTC. Combining the CDR3 with reference TRBV28 and TRBJ2-5 gives the whole variable domain DVKVTQSSRYLVKRTGEKVFLECVQDMDHENMFWYRQDPGLGLRLIYFSYDVKMKEKGDIPEGYSVSREKKERFSLILESASTNQTSMYLCASSPPRGNQETQYFGPGTRLLVL.

On this clone itself: The junction does not match germline at one end; this may be a read error. This chain joins TRBV5-4 and TRBJ1-4, with 7 nucleotides matching TRBD1. Germline-derived CDR1 and CDR2 are SGHNT and YYREEE (reference sequence). The CDR3 has 12 residues. The CDR3, as DNA: TGTGCCAGCAGCCTGGGAAGTGACAGGGCACTTTTT. It is translated as CASSLGSDRALF.

V is TRBV28 and J is TRBJ2-5, with 9 bases identical to TRBD2. This CDR3 is 15 amino acids long. With 3 bases clipped from V and 2 bases from J, the junction kept 4 bases outside the gene matches. From germline, CDR1 is MDHEN and CDR2 SYDVKM. The CDR3 loop reads CASSFLREGQETQYF. The DNA for the CDR3 is TGTGCCAGCAGTTTCTTGCGGGAGGGGCAAGAGACCCAGTACTTC.

This chain's CDR3 is CATSRSRGLNTEAFF. The CDR3 region has the DNA TGTGCCACCAGCAGGTCAAGGGGGCTGAACACTGAAGCTTTCTTT. The gene calls are TRBV15 and TRBJ1-1, with 7 bases matching TRBD1. Germline V lookup: CDR1 LNHNV, CDR2 YYDKDF (reference sequence). This CDR3 has 15 residues. V shed 3 bases and J 0 bases; nucleotides not matched to a gene: 4.

The gene calls are TRBV7-8 and TRBJ2-5; 9 bases fit TRBD2. Germline values: CDR1 SGHVS, CDR2 FQNEAQ. V gave up 4 bases and J gave up 4 bases; unmatched junction bases: 4. CDR3 size: 14 residues. CDR3 nucleotides: TGTGCCAGCAGCTCCCCGACTAGCGGAGAGACCCAGTACTTC. This encodes CASSSPTSGETQYF.

This chain connects TRBV5-1 to TRBJ1-1, with TRBD1 as a possible D gene (6 bases). The CDR3 has 13 residues. Trimming took 4 bases from V and 1 from J, leaving 8 bases between them. Germline-derived CDR1 and CDR2 are SGHRS and YFSETQ. This chain's CDR3 is CASSQGGNTEAFF. Written as DNA, the CDR3 is TGCGCCAGCAGCCAAGGGGGGAACACTGAAGCTTTCTTT.

The rearrangement links TRBV27 to TRBJ2-7; D ambiguous. The germline V gene encodes CDR1 MNHEY and CDR2 SMNVEV (reference sequence). Trimming shortened V by 5 bases and J by 1 base, and 18 bases separated the two germline ends. The CDR3 runs 16 residues. In nucleotides, the CDR3 is TGTGCCAGCAGTCTCCGCGGCGCCGGCCGATCCTACGAGCAGTACTTC. Translation gives CASSLRGAGRSYEQYF.

The chain employs TRBV29-1 and TRBJ1-1; D is undetermined. The CDR3 loop spans 12 amino acids. CDR1 SQVTM and CDR2 ANQGSEA come from the germline V gene. V lost 0 bases, J lost 8 bases, and 10 bases lay in between. CDR3 in DNA: TGCAGCGTTGAAGAAGGACTGTTAGAAGCTTTCTTT. It is translated as CSVEEGLLEAFF.

This clone has just one count. The CDR3 region is CASRQGTGNTIYF. CDR3 DNA: TGTGCCAGCCGACAGGGAACTGGAAACACCATATATTTT. This chain uses TRBV18 with TRBJ1-3, with TRBD1 identical over 7 bases. Trimming removed 8 bases from V and 2 bases from J; junction bases left unmatched: 3. The CDR3 covers 13 residues. CDR1 KGHSH and CDR2 LQKENI come from the germline V gene.

The chain combines TRBV9 with TRBJ1-6, with D hard to call. The CDR3 consists of 14 residues. The V end lost 2 bases, the J end lost 6 bases, and 9 bases lay between the germline ends. CDR1 and CDR2 from the germline V gene are SGDLS and YYNGEE. The CDR3: CASSVSSFNSPLHF. The CDR3 region has the DNA TGTGCCAGCAGCGTTTCCTCTTTTAATTCACCCCTCCACTTT.

The chain carries TRBV4-3 and TRBJ2-3; possibly TRBD2 for D (6 bases). Germline V gene data show CDR1 as LGHNA and CDR2 as YSLEER. The CDR3 runs 15 residues. Trimming cost V 3 bases and J 2 bases, with 12 bases left between them. The DNA of the CDR3 is TGCGCCAGCAGCCATCAACGGGACTCCACAGATACGCAGTATTTT. Translated: CASSHQRDSTDTQYF.

V gene TRBV7-9 combines with J gene TRBJ1-2; TRBD1 is a possible D gene (6 bases). Germline V gene lookup returns CDR1 SEHNR and CDR2 FQNEAQ (reference sequence). The CDR3 sequence is 16 residues long. Between the trimmed V and J ends, which lost 1 base and 4 bases, there was a span of 16 bases. The CDR3 region is CASSLDGQGTRYGYTF. The CDR3, as DNA: TGTGCCAGCAGCTTAGATGGTCAGGGGACCCGCTATGGCTACACCTTC.